A single sample is the source of the 2 T cell receptor beta chains below, sequenced in a study of OX40 agonist ivuxolimab in advanced cancers. The method was immunoSEQ multiplex PCR; TCRdb's version includes in-frame clones alone and lacks a portion of them. The data show about 13,000 clones, 82% seen once. This specimen was CD4+ or CD8+ T cells sorted from blood, taken in a trial of the OX40 agonist ivuxolimab. The origin of the receptors is an adult with an advanced solid tumor such as melanoma, head and neck, liver or kidney cancer.

This clone was counted once. This rearrangement joins TRBV6-4 to TRBJ2-3; TRBD2 agrees at 7 bases. The germline gives CDR1 MRHNA, CDR2 SNTAGT. The length of the CDR3 is 14 residues. The J segment lost 2 bases and the V segment lost 4 bases, leaving 3 bases of the junction unmatched. CDR3 bases: TGTGCCAGCAGTGCGGGGGGTACCACAGATACGCAGTATTTT. It yields the protein CASSAGGTTDTQYF.

The chain joins TRBV9 to TRBJ1-4; D is undetermined. CDR1 and CDR2 (germline): SGDLS, YYNGEE. This CDR3 contains 18 residues. V was clipped by 4 bases and J by 10 bases, with 29 bases between them. The CDR3 spells CASSPAPDRDAEPGKLFF. In DNA form, the CDR3 reads TGTGCCAGCAGCCCCGCGCCAGACCGAGACGCGGAACCTGGAAAACTGTTTTTT.